This TCR beta chain was obtained from a study of T cells in tumors after PD-1 blockade. This clone was seen a handful of times. Input was about 600 ng to 6,004 ng of genomic DNA from tumor or blood. The CDR3 length is 15 residues. V was trimmed by 6 bases and J by 2 bases, leaving 17 bases between them. In germline, CDR1 is KGHSH, CDR2 LQKENI. Clones were read by immunoSEQ multiplex PCR, and TCRdb kept only the in-frame ones, dropping some. The sample contains over 60,000 clones, over 65% of which appear only once. This chain connects TRBV18 to TRBJ2-7; D assignment may be TRBD1 or TRBD2 (6 bases each). The starting material was PBMCs, obtained after anti-PD-1 treatment. This clonotype was sampled from a human donor with basal cell carcinoma. The CDR3 nucleotides are TGTGCCAGCTCCCTGGAGTACGGGGGCGCCTACGAGCAGTACTTC. Translating it yields CASSLEYGGAYEQYF.